The 27 T cell receptor beta chains reported below all come from one sample, sequenced in a study of blood T cells in healthy people across ages. Primed by a sample-barcoded 5' primer and a J-beta primer mix, a second PCR proceeded for 7 to 11 cycles. TCRdb re-called the 5' RACE reads with MiXCR, one entry per CDR3 protein. The sample has around 580,000 distinct CDR3 sequences, 40% to 55% seen once; the top ten hold approximately 23%. Sequencing was carried out using blood. All receptors derive from a man of 80 years or more in good health.

The genes are TRBV5-6 and TRBJ2-7, with D unclear. Germline CDR1 is SGHDT and CDR2 is YYEEEE. The CDR3 covers 14 residues. V was trimmed by 3 bases and J by 1 base, leaving 11 bases between them. The CDR3 protein is CASSSGGESYEQYF. Written as DNA, the CDR3 is TGTGCCAGCAGCTCGGGCGGCGAATCCTACGAGCAGTACTTC.

The rearrangement links TRBV27 to TRBJ2-7, with no clear D. The length of the CDR3 is 14 residues. Trimming left V 2 bases short and J 6 bases short, with 14 bases between. CDR1 and CDR2 from the germline V gene are MNHEY and SMNVEV (reference sequence). The CDR3 here is CASSLERIQGEQYF. CDR3 in DNA: TGTGCCAGCAGTTTAGAAAGAATACAAGGCGAGCAGTACTTC.

The table lists this clonotype with many counts. This chain links TRBV6-5 with TRBJ1-2, with TRBD1 matching 9 bases. V trimming: 6 bases; J trimming: 6 bases; junction bases outside the gene matches: 14. This CDR3 has 16 amino acids. Germline CDR1 is MNHEY and CDR2 is SVGAGI. The CDR3 reads CASSQLQGALYHGYTF. The CDR3 DNA is TGTGCCAGCAGCCAATTACAGGGGGCCTTGTATCATGGCTACACCTTC.

This clonotype came up once. The chain recombines TRBV5-1 with TRBJ2-3; the D gene is possibly TRBD1 (6 bases). The V gene lost 7 bases and the J gene lost 7 bases, with 19 bases spanning the gap. The CDR3 has 14 residues. Germline V gene lookup returns CDR1 SGHRS and CDR2 YFSETQ. CDR3 amino acids: CASSQGTTGYTQYF. Here the CDR3 DNA reads TGCGCCAGCTCACAGGGTACCACGGGATATACGCAGTATTTT.

The chain couples TRBV29-1 to TRBJ2-5; unclear D gene. Trimming removed 3 bases at V and 0 bases at J, with 11 bases between. The CDR3 extends over 14 amino acids. Germline-derived CDR1 and CDR2 are SQVTM and ANQGSEA. For the CDR3, the DNA is TGCAGCGTTGATGGTCGAATCGACCAAGAGACCCAGTACTTC. Its protein is CSVDGRIDQETQYF.

The chain is built from TRBV5-1 and TRBJ2-4; possibly TRBD2 for D (5 bases). V was clipped by 2 bases and J by 0 bases, with 12 bases between them. CDR1 is SGHRS, CDR2 YFSETQ, per germline. CDR3 size: 16 residues. CDR3 bases: TGCGCCAGCAGCTTAGAGGGCGGACTAGCCAAAAACATTCAGTACTTC. Translation gives CASSLEGGLAKNIQYF. Variable domain in full (rest from reference TRBV5-1 and TRBJ2-4): KAGVTQTPRYLIKTRGQQVTLSCSPISGHRSVSWYQQTPGQGLQFLFEYFSETQRNKGNFPGRFSGRQFSNSRSEMNVSTLELGDSALYLCASSLEGGLAKNIQYFGAGTRLSVL.

This clonotype occurred a few times. The genes are TRBV9 and TRBJ2-3, with D hard to call. V was trimmed by 6 bases and J by 0 bases, leaving 8 bases between them. Per germline, CDR1 SGDLS and CDR2 YYNGEE. The CDR3 loop spans 13 amino acids. The CDR3 DNA reads as TGTGCCAGCAAGGGTATGAGCACAGATACGCAGTATTTT. Translation: CASKGMSTDTQYF.

The V call is TRBV5-1, the J call TRBJ2-7; a weak D match, TRBD1 (5 bases). V shed 2 bases and J shed 5 bases, with 11 bases lying between them. The CDR3 contains 13 residues. Germline values: CDR1 SGHRS, CDR2 YFSETQ. This CDR3 reads CASSLRGSDEQYF. CDR3 nucleotides: TGCGCCAGCAGCTTAAGGGGCAGCGACGAGCAGTACTTC.

The V and J genes are TRBV12-3 or TRBV12-4 and TRBJ2-5, with 8 bases identical to TRBD1. The CDR3 has 16 residues. V dropped 6 bases and J dropped 5; count of bases not matched to a gene: 14. The CDR3 reads CASSLGAGGLLETQYF. The DNA for the CDR3 is TGTGCCAGCAGCCTTGGGGCAGGGGGCCTGCTGGAGACCCAGTACTTC.

This chain connects TRBV25-1 to TRBJ2-7; maybe TRBD2 (6 bases). Looked up from germline, CDR1 is MGHDK and CDR2 is SYGVNS. This CDR3 spans 16 amino acids. The V end lost 2 bases, the J end lost 5 bases, and 19 bases lay between the germline ends. CDR3 DNA sequence: TGTGCCAGCAGTGAAGCGAGTAAAGGAGGGCCAAACGAGCAGTACTTC. Amino acid sequence: CASSEASKGGPNEQYF.

J is TRBJ2-7 and V is TRBV28, with 7 bases matching TRBD2. The CDR3 contains 15 residues. Germline lookup yields CDR1 MDHEN and CDR2 SYDVKM. Trimming at V came to 3 bases and at J to 0 bases, leaving 5 bases not matched to a gene. This chain's CDR3 is CASSFNRDYSYEQYF. The CDR3 DNA reads TGTGCCAGCAGTTTTAACCGGGACTACTCCTACGAGCAGTACTTC.

The V gene is TRBV20-1, the J gene TRBJ2-1; either TRBD1 or TRBD2 may supply D (5 bases each). Germline CDR1 reads DFQATT; CDR2 reads SNEGSKA (reference sequence). The CDR3 covers 15 residues. V lost 0 bases and J lost 4, with 13 bases in between. CDR3 loop: CSARDPGTTYNEQFF. The DNA of the CDR3 is TGCAGTGCTAGAGACCCCGGGACCACATACAATGAGCAGTTCTTC.

This clonotype was found a few times. This chain uses TRBV7-2 with TRBJ1-5; perhaps TRBD1 as D (6 bases). Trimming took 0 bases from V and 5 from J, leaving 14 bases between them. Germline V gives CDR1 SGHTA, CDR2 FQGNSA. The CDR3 totals 16 residues. CDR3 in DNA: TGTGCCAGCAGCTTAGCCCAGGGGAGGGGTGATCAGCCCCAGCATTTT. This codes for CASSLAQGRGDQPQHF.

This clonotype came up a few times. The genes are TRBV7-2 and TRBJ2-1; 9 bases line up with TRBD2. V lost 0 bases to trimming and J lost 5 bases; unmatched junction nucleotides: 5. The germline V gene encodes CDR1 SGHTA and CDR2 FQGNSA. This CDR3 spans 16 amino acids. The CDR3 nucleotides are TGTGCCAGCAGCTTAGCGGTTTCTAGCGGGAACAATGAGCAGTTCTTC. Its protein is CASSLAVSSGNNEQFF.

The chain is built from TRBV6-2 or TRBV6-3 and TRBJ2-7; 7 nucleotides align to TRBD1. V shed 5 bases, J shed 2 bases, and the junction held 9 bases outside the gene matches. This CDR3 spans 15 amino acids. Germline V lookup: CDR1 MNHEY, CDR2 SVGEGT. CDR3 nucleotide sequence: TGTGCCAGCAGTCCTCTTGGGACAGCTACCTACGAGCAGTACTTC. Protein sequence: CASSPLGTATYEQYF.

V gene TRBV5-4 combines with J gene TRBJ2-1; the D is unclear. The J call is uncertain, as TRBJ2-7 better fits the DNA end. The V gene's germline CDR1 is SGHNT and CDR2 YYREEE (reference sequence). This CDR3 contains 13 residues. CDR3 sequence: CASSSGPLGEQYF. The CDR3 region has the DNA TGTGCCAGCAGCTCGGGCCCCCTCGGAGAGCAGTACTTC.

J is TRBJ2-5 and V is TRBV4-1; a weak D match, TRBD2 (5 bases). The J call may be wrong; the DNA end is better matched by TRBJ2-7. This CDR3 region has 13 residues. The germline V gene encodes CDR1 MGHRA and CDR2 YSYEKL. The CDR3 DNA reads TGCGCCAGCAGCCAAATTGGAGGTTACGAGCAGTACTTC. This gives the protein CASSQIGGYEQYF.

This chain connects TRBV28 to TRBJ2-7, with 12 bases matching TRBD2. V gave up 10 bases and J gave up 2 bases; unmatched junction bases: 6. In germline, CDR1 is MDHEN, CDR2 SYDVKM. The CDR3 is 14 amino acids. CDR3 amino acids: CATRTSGIPYEQYF. CDR3 in DNA: TGTGCCACCAGGACTAGCGGGATCCCCTACGAGCAGTACTTC.

This clonotype occurred once. The J gene is TRBJ2-3, the V gene TRBV10-3; 7 bases align to TRBD1. The J segment lost 5 bases and the V segment lost 1 base, leaving 0 bases of the junction unmatched. Germline assignment: CDR1 ENHRY and CDR2 SYGVKD. The CDR3 runs 13 residues. The CDR3 loop is CAISEYRGDTQYF. The CDR3 DNA reads TGTGCCATCAGTGAGTACAGGGGAGATACGCAGTATTTT.

This clonotype has just a few counts. The CDR3 is CASSQDSGTGELFF. The CDR3 nucleotides read TGCGCCAGCAGCCAAGATTCGGGCACCGGGGAGCTGTTTTTT. The chain links TRBV4-1 to TRBJ2-2; D remains unclear. Germline V gene sequence: CDR1 MGHRA, CDR2 YSYEKL. The germline V and J ends were trimmed by 0 bases and 4 bases, with 6 bases remaining between them. The CDR3 sequence is 14 residues long.

This clonotype was seen a handful of times. The chain carries TRBV20-1 and TRBJ1-2; 9 bases line up with TRBD1. The CDR3 has 14 residues. V lost 5 bases and J lost 1; bases outside the gene matches: 5. CDR1 and CDR2 (germline): DFQATT, SNEGSKA (reference sequence). In DNA, the CDR3 is TGCAGTGCTTCCCTGACAGGGGGTAACTATGGCTACACCTTC. Residues: CSASLTGGNYGYTF.

The chain couples TRBV7-2 to TRBJ2-5; D ambiguous. Matching the DNA end better, TRBJ2-7 makes the J call doubtful. The CDR3 length is 16 residues. CDR1 SGHTA and CDR2 FQGNSA come from the germline V gene. The CDR3 coding sequence is TGTGCCAGCAGCTCCCCCCTCGGCCTTGTGGGCTCCGAGCAGTACTTC. Its translation: CASSSPLGLVGSEQYF.

This clonotype was recorded only once. The CDR3 region is CSASNEQYF. The CDR3 bases are TGCAGTGCTAGTAATGAGCAGTACTTC. This sequence joins TRBV20-1 and TRBJ2-1; D gene ambiguous. TRBJ2-7 explains the end of the DNA better; the J call may be wrong. Germline loops: CDR1 DFQATT, CDR2 SNEGSKA (reference sequence). The length of the CDR3 is 9 residues.

V usage is TRBV12-3 or TRBV12-4 and J usage is TRBJ2-1; 12 nucleotides align to TRBD2. With 5 bases clipped from V and 4 bases from J, the junction kept 9 bases outside the gene matches. The CDR3 is 17 residues long. CDR3 in DNA: TGTGCCAGCAGTGGATCTAGCGGGAGGGCCAAGTACAATGAGCAGTTCTTC. Protein sequence: CASSGSSGRAKYNEQFF.

This chain uses TRBV21-1 with TRBJ2-1. TRBV21-1 is a known pseudogene. The CDR3 runs to 17 residues. As DNA, the CDR3 is TGTGCCAGCAGCCCTAGGGATCCGCGATGTTCCTACAATGAGCAGTTCTTC. This encodes CASSPRDPRCSYNEQFF.

This clonotype was detected a few times. The chain employs TRBV7-9 and TRBJ2-1, with D possibly matching TRBD2 (5 bases). The CDR3 is 17 amino acids. V was cut by 5 bases and J by 3 bases, with 20 bases left in between. The germline CDR1 and CDR2 sequences are SEHNR and FQNEAQ (reference sequence). This CDR3 is CASSNLPGIGIYNEQFF. The CDR3 nucleotides are TGTGCCAGCAGCAACCTCCCAGGTATCGGGATCTACAATGAGCAGTTCTTC.

Only a few counts were recorded for this clonotype. The chain employs TRBV12-3 or TRBV12-4 and TRBJ2-7; TRBD2 matches 10 bases. The V gene end was trimmed by 3 bases and the J gene end by 6 bases; junction bases not matched to a gene: 8. The CDR3 sequence is 15 residues long. This chain's CDR3 is CASSFLASGSSEQYF. CDR3 sequence (DNA): TGTGCCAGCAGTTTTTTGGCTAGCGGGAGTAGCGAGCAGTACTTC.